These 25 T cell receptor beta chains were all obtained from the same sample, sequenced in a study of Ad26.COV2.S vaccination and SARS-CoV-2 variants. Indicated treatment: over 15 received Ad26.COV2.S at low or high dose, single or two shots; several received placebo; per-sample allocation not given. At day 63 after the first vaccine or placebo injection, samples were drawn. Measured with immunoSEQ multiplex PCR; TCRdb has only the in-frame clones, and not every one. The profile shows some 420,000 clones, roughly 90% of them singletons. Material: peripheral blood, obtained in a trial of Ad26.COV2.S vaccine versus placebo. Source of these receptors: a person between 18 and 65 years old who received the Ad26.COV2.S COVID-19 vaccine or a placebo.

The count of this clone is one. The chain employs TRBV5-6 and TRBJ1-2; weak D call: TRBD1 (5 bases). V dropped 0 bases and J dropped 3 bases, with 9 bases sitting between them. Germline V gene data show CDR1 as SGHDT and CDR2 as YYEEEE. The CDR3 runs 14 residues. CDR3 DNA sequence: TGTGCCAGCAGCTTGGCCTTAGGGGACTATGGCTACACCTTC. This encodes CASSLALGDYGYTF.

Only one count was recorded for this clone. This sequence joins TRBV2 and TRBJ1-2; the D gene is possibly TRBD1 (5 bases). The V and J ends lost 2 bases and 8 bases respectively, with 18 bases between them. CDR3 length equals 15 residues. Germline CDR1 reads SNHLY; CDR2 reads FYNNEI. CDR3 region: CASSERTASGQGYTF. CDR3 nucleotides: TGTGCCAGCAGTGAAAGGACGGCCTCAGGGCAAGGCTACACCTTC.

This chain uses TRBV6-5 with TRBJ1-4; 8 bases line up with TRBD1. The trim removed 2 bases at V and 4 bases at J, leaving 3 bases unmatched. CDR3 length: 15 residues. Germline V lookup: CDR1 MNHEY, CDR2 SVGAGI. The CDR3 DNA is TGTGCCAGCAGTTACCGACAGGGGCTTAATGAAAAACTGTTTTTT. Translating it yields CASSYRQGLNEKLFF.

This chain links TRBV27 with TRBJ1-3; 9 bases line up with TRBD1. The V gene's germline CDR1 is MNHEY and CDR2 SMNVEV (reference sequence). This CDR3 contains 15 residues. The trim removed 5 bases at V and 4 bases at J, leaving 6 bases unmatched. CDR3 sequence reads: CASSATGGSGNTIYF. The CDR3 bases are TGTGCCAGCAGTGCAACAGGGGGCTCCGGAAACACCATATATTTT.

This chain uses TRBV7-9 with TRBJ1-2; D may be TRBD1 (5 bases). V gave up 1 base and J gave up 2 bases, with 14 bases separating them. CDR3 length equals 16 residues. CDR1 and CDR2 (germline): SEHNR, FQNEAQ (reference sequence). The CDR3 is CASSLVSGPLNYGYTF. The CDR3 nucleotides are TGTGCCAGCAGCTTAGTTTCAGGGCCTTTAAACTATGGCTACACCTTC.

The CDR3 nucleotides are TGCGCCAGCAGCCAAGGCTCTTCGGGTCAAAGCTCCTACGAGCAGTACTTC. Its translation: CASSQGSSGQSSYEQYF. The chain employs TRBV4-1 and TRBJ2-7; D is uncertain. The CDR3 spans 17 residues. V shed 1 base and J shed 0 bases, with 16 bases lying between them. The V gene's germline CDR1 is MGHRA and CDR2 YSYEKL.

The rearrangement uses TRBV7-9 and TRBJ1-2; no firm D call. The ends were cut back, 0 bases at V and 4 bases at J, with 9 bases in the middle. From germline, CDR1 is SEHNR and CDR2 FQNEAQ (reference sequence). There are 14 residues in the CDR3. CDR3 nucleotides: TGTGCCAGCAGCTTAGCAGTGACACTCTATGGCTACACCTTC. This codes for CASSLAVTLYGYTF.

In this sample, this clone turned up many times. V is TRBV28 and J is TRBJ1-6; D is ambiguous. CDR1 and CDR2 (germline): MDHEN, SYDVKM. The CDR3 has 12 residues. Written as DNA, the CDR3 is TGTGCTGTTCGAACTATGAATTCACCCCTCCACTTT. Translated, it gives CAVRTMNSPLHF.

The chain carries TRBV27 and TRBJ2-7; TRBD1 or TRBD2 may be the D gene (6 bases each). CDR3 length equals 13 residues. The germline gives CDR1 MNHEY, CDR2 SMNVEV (reference sequence). The germline V and J ends were trimmed by 5 bases and 4 bases, with 12 bases remaining between them. CDR3 bases: TGTGCCAGCAGTCCCCGGGGGCCATACGAGCAGTACTTC. Amino acids: CASSPRGPYEQYF.

The chain uses TRBV15 and TRBJ1-1, with a possible D match to TRBD1 (6 bases). The CDR3 covers 15 residues. Looked up from germline, CDR1 is LNHNV and CDR2 is YYDKDF (reference sequence). The germline V and J ends were trimmed by 1 base and 0 bases, with 9 bases remaining between them. The CDR3 here is CATSRVGQLNTEAFF. The CDR3 region has the DNA TGTGCCACCAGCAGAGTCGGACAGTTGAACACTGAAGCTTTCTTT.

This chain joins TRBV5-1 and TRBJ1-3; D gene unclear. V lost 4 bases and J lost 0, with 11 bases in between. This CDR3 has 15 amino acids. Germline CDR1 reads SGHRS; CDR2 reads YFSETQ. The CDR3 DNA sequence: TGCGCCAGCAGCACAACGGCAGGCTCTGGAAACACCATATATTTT. Its translation is CASSTTAGSGNTIYF.

V is TRBV9 and J is TRBJ2-2, with TRBD1 identical over 10 bases. The germline gives CDR1 SGDLS, CDR2 YYNGEE. The V gene end was trimmed by 4 bases and the J gene end by 2 bases; junction bases not matched to a gene: 8. The CDR3 covers 17 residues. The DNA of the CDR3 is TGTGCCAGCAGCAACAATAGGGACAGGGGAAACACCGGGGAGCTGTTTTTT. As protein: CASSNNRDRGNTGELFF. The full variable domain, rest sourced from reference TRBV9 and TRBJ2-2, is DSGVTQTPKHLITATGQRVTLRCSPRSGDLSVYWYQQSLDQGLQFLIQYYNGEERAKGNILERFSAQQFPDLHSELNLSSLELGDSALYFCASSNNRDRGNTGELFFGEGSRLTVL.

The CDR3 bases are TGTGCCAGCAGCCAAGCCGGGACACCAAGGAGCACAGATACGCAGTATTTT. This codes for CASSQAGTPRSTDTQYF. The rearrangement links TRBV28 to TRBJ2-3; the D gene is possibly TRBD1 (6 bases). The CDR3 loop spans 17 amino acids. The V and J ends lost 6 bases and 0 bases respectively, with 19 bases between them. Per the germline V gene, CDR1 is MDHEN and CDR2 is SYDVKM.

This sequence joins TRBV6-2 or TRBV6-3 and TRBJ2-2; D may be TRBD1 or TRBD2 (5 bases each). The V end lost 4 bases, the J end lost 5 bases, and 8 bases lay between the germline ends. The CDR3 is 13 residues long. Germline V gene lookup returns CDR1 MNHEY and CDR2 SVGEGT. CDR3 sequence (DNA): TGTGCCAGCAGTTGGGACGTTACCGGGGAGCTGTTTTTT. Translating gives CASSWDVTGELFF.

The chain joins TRBV7-8 to TRBJ1-6; the D gene is possibly TRBD1 (6 bases). Looked up from germline, CDR1 is SGHVS and CDR2 is FQNEAQ. V lost 3 bases and J 5 bases, leaving 17 bases between the germline ends. The CDR3 covers 17 residues. CDR3 coding DNA: TGTGCCAGCAGCTTGAGTAATCTTAGGACAGATAATTCACCCCTCCACTTT. Residues: CASSLSNLRTDNSPLHF.

This rearrangement joins TRBV5-1 to TRBJ2-5; no definite D call. Trimming removed 1 base at V and 2 bases at J, with 15 bases between. The CDR3 is 16 amino acids. The germline CDR1 and CDR2 sequences are SGHRS and YFSETQ. The CDR3 reads CASSLINSMLQETQYF. For the CDR3, the DNA is TGCGCCAGCAGCTTGATAAATTCTATGCTACAAGAGACCCAGTACTTC.

V usage is TRBV5-5 and J usage is TRBJ1-2; no reliable D call. This CDR3 region has 13 residues. Germline V CDR1 and CDR2: SGHKS, YYEKEE (reference sequence). Trimming removed 0 bases at V and 8 bases at J, with 11 bases between. The chain's CDR3 is CASSLETGRGYTF. For the CDR3, the DNA is TGTGCCAGCAGCTTGGAGACCGGGAGGGGCTACACCTTC.

In DNA, the CDR3 is TGCAGCGGAGAGCGGAACACTGAAGCTTTCTTT. Its protein is CSGERNTEAFF. The chain combines TRBV29-1 with TRBJ1-1; D remains ambiguous. The germline gives CDR1 SQVTM, CDR2 ANQGSEA. The CDR3 length is 11 residues. The ends were cut back, 7 bases at V and 1 base at J, with 7 bases in the middle.

V usage is TRBV10-1 and J usage is TRBJ2-7, with TRBD1 matching 9 bases. The CDR3 is 15 amino acids. Trimming removed 0 bases from V and 3 bases from J; junction bases left unmatched: 3. Germline CDR1 is WNHNN and CDR2 is SYGVQD (reference sequence). The CDR3 protein is CASSESKDRGYEQYF. The CDR3 nucleotides are TGCGCCAGCAGTGAGTCTAAGGACAGGGGCTACGAGCAGTACTTC.

The table lists this clone with a count of one. J is TRBJ2-5 and V is TRBV19; the match to TRBD2 covers 14 bases. The germline V gene encodes CDR1 LNHDA and CDR2 SQIVND (reference sequence). The CDR3 is 17 residues long. Trimming cost V 4 bases and J 5 bases; bases outside gene matches: 9. CDR3 residues: CASSTGTSGGSGETQYF. CDR3 nucleotides: TGTGCCAGTAGTACCGGGACTAGCGGGGGAAGTGGCGAGACCCAGTACTTC.

The V call is TRBV24-1, the J call TRBJ1-1; D gene uncertain. This CDR3 has 12 residues. The V gene lost 2 bases and the J gene lost 10 bases, with 10 bases spanning the gap. The germline CDR1 and CDR2 sequences are KGHDR and SFDVKD. The CDR3 region is CATSDSEDRAFF. The CDR3 DNA is TGTGCCACCAGTGATTCAGAGGATAGAGCTTTCTTT.

The chain employs TRBV14 and TRBJ1-3; D not certain. The germline V gene encodes CDR1 SGHDN and CDR2 FVKESK. The CDR3 has 15 residues. V was shortened by 0 bases and J by 4 bases, with 10 bases between the two germline ends. The DNA for the CDR3 is TGTGCCAGCAGCCAAGAAGTTTCTAGGGGAAACACCATATATTTT. It codes for CASSQEVSRGNTIYF.

The V call is TRBV7-3, the J call TRBJ2-2, with D possibly TRBD2 on 7 matching bases. This CDR3 spans 16 amino acids. V gave up 5 bases and J gave up 4 bases, with 17 bases separating them. Per germline, CDR1 SGHTA and CDR2 FQGTGA. The CDR3, as DNA: TGTGCCAGCAGCCCACAGGGCGGGGGAGTCACCGGGGAGCTGTTTTTT. Its protein is CASSPQGGGVTGELFF.

The chain uses TRBV10-3 and TRBJ2-7; D is perhaps TRBD1 (5 bases). Trimming took 0 bases from V and 2 from J, leaving 8 bases between them. CDR3 length: 14 amino acids. In germline, CDR1 is ENHRY, CDR2 SYGVKD. Here the CDR3 reads CAISESSGPYEQYF. CDR3 coding DNA: TGTGCCATCAGTGAGTCGTCAGGGCCCTACGAGCAGTACTTC.

The V gene is TRBV9, the J gene TRBJ1-2; the D gene is possibly TRBD1 (5 bases). Germline lookup yields CDR1 SGDLS and CDR2 YYNGEE. V was trimmed by 6 bases and J by 0 bases, leaving 15 bases between them. CDR3 length equals 15 residues. The CDR3 loop is CASNLGGAANYGYTF. In DNA, the CDR3 is TGTGCCAGCAACCTTGGGGGAGCTGCTAACTATGGCTACACCTTC.